These T cell receptor beta chains were read from a single sample in a study of blood T cell repertoires in COVID-19. Profiled with immunoSEQ multiplex PCR; TCRdb holds only in-frame clones, not every one. The repertoire consists of 100,000 to 150,000 clones, with about 79% occurring once and the leading ten covering 30% to 45%. What was sequenced was peripheral blood. The receptor source for this set is a man in his forties or fifties with active or convalescent COVID-19. Both conserved end residues are part of each CDR3.

j_call: TRBJ2-6
v_call: TRBV2
cdr3_aa: CASSGGRSGANVLTF

j_call: TRBJ1-4
v_call: TRBV5-4
cdr3_aa: CASSLGGTGSEKLFF

j_call: TRBJ2-7
v_call: TRBV27
cdr3_aa: CASSFNRVYEQYF

j_call: TRBJ1-3
v_call: TRBV29-1
cdr3_aa: CSAETGLGNTIYF

j_call: TRBJ2-3
v_call: TRBV2
cdr3_aa: CARAISTDTQYF

j_call: TRBJ2-7
v_call: TRBV5-4
cdr3_aa: CASSLGANPYEQYF

j_call: TRBJ2-5
v_call: TRBV28
cdr3_aa: CASSSQGGGETQYF

j_call: TRBJ1-1
v_call: TRBV11-2
cdr3_aa: CASSLKTGVGTEAFF

j_call: TRBJ2-3
v_call: TRBV30
cdr3_aa: CAWSPTGGTQYF

j_call: TRBJ1-1
v_call: TRBV3-1/TRBV3-2
cdr3_aa: CASSQDHGNTEAFF

j_call: TRBJ2-7
v_call: TRBV5-1
cdr3_aa: CASSSRQALYEQYF

j_call: TRBJ2-7
v_call: TRBV6-4
cdr3_aa: CASSDADRGLHF

j_call: TRBJ2-3
v_call: TRBV5-1
cdr3_aa: CASSPGGPSTDTQYF

j_call: TRBJ1-6
v_call: TRBV4-3
cdr3_aa: CASSQVRQVGTGNNSPLHF

j_call: TRBJ2-3
v_call: TRBV3-1/TRBV3-2
cdr3_aa: CASSPDSYTQYF

j_call: TRBJ1-2
v_call: TRBV27
cdr3_aa: CASSTAISRDRRTHYGYTF

j_call: TRBJ1-1
v_call: TRBV27
cdr3_aa: CASSPYRQGKTEAFF

j_call: TRBJ2-5
v_call: TRBV7-3
cdr3_aa: CASSLQGDIQETQYF

j_call: TRBJ1-1
v_call: TRBV7-2
cdr3_aa: CASSLQMRFTEAFF

j_call: TRBJ1-1
v_call: TRBV11-1
cdr3_aa: CASSLRRNTEAFF

j_call: TRBJ1-3
v_call: TRBV19
cdr3_aa: CASSPQRAGNTIYF

j_call: TRBJ2-7
v_call: TRBV10-2
cdr3_aa: CASSGQGVYEQYF

j_call: TRBJ1-2
v_call: TRBV2
cdr3_aa: CASSGGGPGYTF

j_call: TRBJ2-7
v_call: TRBV5-4
cdr3_aa: CASSFVAFSGKVRYEQYF

j_call: TRBJ1-4
v_call: TRBV18
cdr3_aa: CASSPPSGATNEKLFF

j_call: TRBJ2-7
v_call: TRBV27
cdr3_aa: CASRLTSVYEQYF

j_call: TRBJ1-4
v_call: TRBV19
cdr3_aa: CASTRDKNEKLFF

j_call: TRBJ1-2
v_call: TRBV19
cdr3_aa: CASSINRGSMVNYGYTF

j_call: TRBJ1-3
v_call: TRBV5-1
cdr3_aa: CASSLGTGLAGNTIYF

j_call: TRBJ1-2
v_call: TRBV4-1
cdr3_aa: CASSQVIRRTGGDYGYTF

j_call: TRBJ1-1
v_call: TRBV15
cdr3_aa: CATSRVIGWAPEAFF

j_call: TRBJ1-5
v_call: TRBV6-4
cdr3_aa: CASSRDSYSNQPQHF

j_call: TRBJ2-3
v_call: TRBV18
cdr3_aa: CASSPQGGLTTWGNTDTQYF

j_call: TRBJ2-5
v_call: TRBV6-5
cdr3_aa: CASSYAGGTQYF

j_call: TRBJ2-7
v_call: TRBV6-5
cdr3_aa: CASSYSGAIALYEQYF

j_call: TRBJ2-1
v_call: TRBV24-1
cdr3_aa: CATSLGGGRNEQFF

j_call: TRBJ1-4
v_call: TRBV11-2
cdr3_aa: CASSSGVITNEKLFF

j_call: TRBJ1-4
v_call: TRBV7-9
cdr3_aa: CASRETGANEKLFF

j_call: TRBJ2-1
v_call: TRBV5-1
cdr3_aa: CASSLTLAGNEQFF

j_call: TRBJ2-5
v_call: TRBV5-1
cdr3_aa: CASSSEVQETQYF

j_call: TRBJ2-1
v_call: TRBV5-1
cdr3_aa: CASSWGQSLYNEQFF

j_call: TRBJ2-3
v_call: TRBV29-1
cdr3_aa: CSVGTRDRGGTQYF

j_call: TRBJ2-1
v_call: TRBV7-2
cdr3_aa: CASSSTGGSPGEQFF

j_call: TRBJ2-7
v_call: TRBV30
cdr3_aa: CAYGTSGYEQYF

j_call: TRBJ1-2
v_call: TRBV3-1/TRBV3-2
cdr3_aa: CASSQDMSVNYGYTF

j_call: TRBJ1-4
v_call: TRBV27
cdr3_aa: CASSFGGANEKLFF

j_call: TRBJ1-1
v_call: TRBV7-2
cdr3_aa: CASSLGQNTEAFF

j_call: TRBJ2-7
v_call: TRBV6-5
cdr3_aa: CASSPDRERMIEQYF

j_call: TRBJ2-1
v_call: TRBV24-1
cdr3_aa: CATSELAGGFFF

j_call: TRBJ1-1
v_call: TRBV25-1
cdr3_aa: CASRDRLDTEAFF

j_call: TRBJ1-6
v_call: TRBV12-3/TRBV12-4
cdr3_aa: CASSPRADSPLHF

j_call: TRBJ1-2
v_call: TRBV19
cdr3_aa: CASAGGNGYTF

j_call: TRBJ2-3
v_call: TRBV5-1
cdr3_aa: CASSQRQSTDTQYF

j_call: TRBJ1-3
v_call: TRBV29-1
cdr3_aa: CSVSESSGNTIYF